The source of this T cell receptor beta chain is a study of T cell repertoires in cytomegalovirus infection. Background on the study: Matching HLA type, along with CMV infection, was indicated by public TCR beta signatures.

Study outcomes and limitations: CMV carriers with the relevant HLA were identified by cumulative public TCR beta family frequency. Clonotypes of TCR beta that were HLA-C-restricted and CMV-specific dominated the ex vivo response.

Each CDR3 protein is one row after TCRdb ran MiXCR on the reads. The sample yields around 140,000 distinct CDR3 sequences, 5.5% to 7% seen once. This CDR3 contains 14 residues. The ends lost 4 bases at V and 7 bases at J; junction bases unmatched: 4. Germline lookup yields CDR1 ENHRY and CDR2 SYGVKD. This clonotype was counted between two and nine times. Its antigen is not identified. What was sequenced was PBMCs. The origin of this receptor is a human donor in good health (CMV status not recorded). Some clones in this sample may be carry-over from other donors' samples. V is TRBV10-3 and J is TRBJ2-1; the match to TRBD2 covers 10 bases. The CDR3 sequence is CAISVSGGMNEQFF. CDR3 sequence (DNA): TGTGCCATCAGTGTTAGCGGGGGGATGAATGAGCAGTTCTTC.